The source of this T cell receptor (beta chain) is a study of cytomegalovirus exposure and HLA in healthy donors. General study results and limits: Common viral pathogens (according to a later analysis) appeared linked to several of the most significant clusters. With later analysis, a missense DCLRE1C variant became linked to TCR beta V- and J-gene trimming. Across HLA loci, a later analysis found differing TCR association rates, with DRB1 most and HLA-C fewest.

The V end was cut by 6 bases, the J end by 0 bases, with 13 bases between. Germline CDR1 reads SGHAT; CDR2 reads FQNNGV. The CDR3 extends over 15 amino acids. On this clone itself: What it recognizes is unknown.

Researchers ran the PCR with 60 Vbeta and 13 Jbeta primers. Clones were read by immunoSEQ multiplex PCR, and TCRdb kept only the in-frame ones, dropping some. The sample has 150,000 to 200,000 clones, around 76% seen once; the top ten hold 2% to 2.5%. This receptor was identified in a woman in her twenties or thirties in good health and CMV-seropositive. Source material: PBMCs. V gene TRBV11-2 combines with J gene TRBJ2-3; D gene unclear. The CDR3 sequence: CASSLIGDSTDTQYF. As DNA, the CDR3 is TGTGCCAGCAGTTTGATAGGAGATAGCACAGATACGCAGTATTTT.